Presented here are 28 T cell receptor beta chains from one specimen sequenced in a study of siplizumab effects on memory and regulatory T cells. Here immunoSEQ multiplex PCR was the method, and the copy in TCRdb shows in-frame clones only, minus some. This table holds 100,000 to 110,000 clones, about 95% found once. What was sequenced was non-Treg CD4+ T cells sorted from blood. The receptor source for this set is a human donor in good health.

The genes are TRBV19 and TRBJ2-2, with 7 bases matching TRBD2. CDR1 is LNHDA, CDR2 SQIVND, per germline (reference sequence). After removal of 3 bases from V and 1 base from J, the junction contained 5 bases not matched to a gene. The CDR3 covers 16 residues. CDR3 DNA sequence: TGTGCCAGTAGTATGGATGGCGGGAGGAACACCGGGGAGCTGTTTTTT. Translated, it gives CASSMDGGRNTGELFF.

The chain is built from TRBV7-9 and TRBJ2-6; possibly TRBD1 or TRBD2 for D (5 bases each). With 0 bases removed from V and 1 base from J, the gap between germline ends came to 7 bases. Looked up from germline, CDR1 is SEHNR and CDR2 is FQNEAQ (reference sequence). This CDR3 comprises 16 residues. The CDR3 region is CASSLARGSGANVLTF. DNA for the CDR3: TGTGCCAGCAGCTTAGCGAGGGGTTCTGGGGCCAACGTCCTGACTTTC.

The chain joins TRBV7-3 to TRBJ2-1, with 12 bases identical to TRBD1. V was pared by 0 bases and J by 6 bases, with 6 bases of the junction left unmatched. The germline gives CDR1 SGHTA, CDR2 FQGTGA. This CDR3 is 17 amino acids long. CDR3 amino acids: CASSLTRDRGPGNEQFF. CDR3 bases: TGTGCCAGCAGCTTAACCCGGGACAGGGGGCCCGGCAATGAGCAGTTCTTC.

The chain couples TRBV7-2 to TRBJ2-2, with 8 bases lining up with TRBD2. Per the germline V gene, CDR1 is SGHTA and CDR2 is FQGNSA. This CDR3 is built from 17 residues. The V and J ends lost 4 bases and 5 bases, in that order; junction bases with no gene match: 12. The CDR3 region has the DNA TGTGCCAGCAGCTCACCCCCGAGTTCTAGCGGGACCGGGGAGCTGTTTTTT. As protein: CASSSPPSSSGTGELFF.

The chain has TRBV11-2 and TRBJ1-3; D ambiguous. Germline CDR1 and CDR2: SGHAT and FQNNGV. V gave up 0 bases and J gave up 5 bases, with 8 bases separating them. The CDR3 consists of 14 residues. The CDR3, as DNA: TGTGCCAGCAGCTTAGATCTCAGGAGAAACACCATATATTTT. Translating gives CASSLDLRRNTIYF.

This sequence joins TRBV7-8 and TRBJ2-7; the match to TRBD2 covers 8 bases. The germline V gene encodes CDR1 SGHVS and CDR2 FQNEAQ. V trimming: 5 bases; J trimming: 3 bases; junction bases outside the gene matches: 9. The CDR3 loop spans 15 amino acids. In DNA form, the CDR3 reads TGTGCCAGCAGCCCCCGGGAGGGTTTGGGCTACGAGCAGTACTTC. This codes for CASSPREGLGYEQYF.

The chain recombines TRBV27 with TRBJ1-5; D call uncertain. Germline assignment: CDR1 MNHEY and CDR2 SMNVEV (reference sequence). The V gene lost 5 bases and the J gene lost 1 base, with 6 bases spanning the gap. The CDR3 length is 13 residues. CDR3 sequence reads: CASSRQSNQPQHF. In DNA form, the CDR3 reads TGTGCCAGCAGTCGTCAGAGCAATCAGCCCCAGCATTTT.

The chain carries TRBV19 and TRBJ1-1; D uncertain. From germline, CDR1 is LNHDA and CDR2 SQIVND (reference sequence). The CDR3 spans 12 residues. The V end lost 4 bases, the J end lost 4 bases, and 7 bases lay between the germline ends. The CDR3 here is CASSSGLTEAFF. CDR3 DNA sequence: TGTGCCAGTAGTAGCGGACTCACTGAAGCTTTCTTT.

The J gene is TRBJ2-3, the V gene TRBV6-4, with 7 bases lining up with TRBD1. The CDR3 contains 12 residues. CDR1 and CDR2 (germline): MRHNA, SNTAGT. With V trimmed by 4 bases and J by 15 bases, 10 bases remained unmatched. The CDR3 region is CASSGGTDSRYF. CDR3 nucleotide sequence: TGTGCCAGCAGTGGAGGGACAGACTCCCGATATTTT.

The chain links TRBV28 to TRBJ1-2; 8 nucleotides agree with TRBD1. V was pared by 5 bases and J by 6 bases, with 11 bases of the junction left unmatched. Germline V CDR1 and CDR2: MDHEN, SYDVKM. The CDR3 runs to 15 residues. The chain's CDR3 is CASSKDRGGLNGYTF. The CDR3 DNA reads TGTGCCAGCAGTAAAGACAGGGGAGGGTTGAATGGCTACACCTTC.

The genes are TRBV5-1 and TRBJ1-2, with D maybe TRBD1 (5 bases). The germline V gene has CDR1 SGHRS and CDR2 YFSETQ. Trimming removed 4 bases from V and 0 bases from J, with 19 bases in between. This CDR3 region has 17 residues. The DNA of the CDR3 is TGCGCCAGCAGCCCCCCCCGTCGAGGGGTAGCTAACTATGGCTACACCTTC. It specifies CASSPPRRGVANYGYTF.

The chain links TRBV2 to TRBJ1-6; 7 nucleotides agree with TRBD1. This CDR3 has 14 amino acids. V shed 8 bases and J 10 bases; nucleotides not matched to a gene: 11. Germline V CDR1 and CDR2: SNHLY, FYNNEI. CDR3: CASARGLMESPLHF. CDR3 nucleotide sequence: TGTGCCAGCGCCAGGGGGTTAATGGAATCACCCCTCCACTTT.

This clone was picked up one time. The chain uses TRBV7-3 and TRBJ2-6; the D gene could be TRBD1 or TRBD2 (5 bases each). The germline V gene has CDR1 SGHTA and CDR2 FQGTGA. The V and J ends lost 2 bases and 4 bases respectively, with 15 bases between them. CDR3 length: 17 amino acids. CDR3 loop: CASSLFPRGAGANVLTF. The CDR3, as DNA: TGTGCCAGCAGCTTATTCCCCCGAGGGGCCGGGGCCAACGTCCTGACTTTC.

The rearrangement links TRBV6-6 to TRBJ1-4; D might be TRBD1 (6 bases). V gave up 5 bases and J gave up 6 bases, with 13 bases separating them. Germline V gives CDR1 MNHNY, CDR2 SVGAGI (reference sequence). There are 14 residues in the CDR3. In DNA, the CDR3 is TGTGCCAGCAGTCTGGGGGCGGTTGATGAAAAACTGTTTTTT. Translation gives CASSLGAVDEKLFF.

The chain uses TRBV5-1 and TRBJ2-3, with D perhaps assigned TRBD1 or TRBD2 (5 bases each). The germline V gene encodes CDR1 SGHRS and CDR2 YFSETQ. CDR3 length: 16 amino acids. Trimming cost V 4 bases and J 0 bases, with 15 bases left between them. CDR3 loop: CASSLDGDQSTDTQYF. CDR3 in DNA: TGCGCCAGCAGCCTGGACGGGGACCAGAGCACAGATACGCAGTATTTT.

The chain employs TRBV7-2 and TRBJ1-5; D unresolved. Germline V lookup: CDR1 SGHTA, CDR2 FQGNSA. V lost 7 bases and J 0 bases, leaving 13 bases between the germline ends. This CDR3 region has 15 residues. The CDR3 nucleotides are TGTGCCAGCACCACCCGGACCTATAGCAATCAGCCCCAGCATTTT. This codes for CASTTRTYSNQPQHF.

The chain joins TRBV7-2 to TRBJ2-1; D might be TRBD2 (6 bases). V gave up 6 bases and J gave up 5 bases, with 17 bases separating them. Germline-derived CDR1 and CDR2 are SGHTA and FQGNSA. The CDR3 spans 15 residues. In DNA form, the CDR3 reads TGTGCCAGCAGTACCAGAGGGGCGGGAAACAATGAGCAGTTCTTC. Translated: CASSTRGAGNNEQFF.

This sequence joins TRBV4-1 and TRBJ1-2, with TRBD1 matching 8 bases. This CDR3 spans 14 amino acids. Germline V CDR1 and CDR2: MGHRA, YSYEKL. The junction had 5 bases not matched to a gene; V was cut back by 4 bases and J by 4 bases. DNA for the CDR3: TGCGCCAGCAGCCTCCCGGACAGGGCCTATGGCTACACCTTC. This gives the protein CASSLPDRAYGYTF.

The V and J genes are TRBV18 and TRBJ2-5; 7 positions match TRBD2. Per germline, CDR1 KGHSH and CDR2 LQKENI. V trimming: 6 bases; J trimming: 0 bases; junction bases outside the gene matches: 10. CDR3 length: 16 amino acids. DNA of the CDR3: TGTGCCAGCTCCCGCTTGCTTCGGGAGGACCAAGAGACCCAGTACTTC. Protein: CASSRLLREDQETQYF. The variable domain in full, with the rest retrieved from reference TRBV18 and TRBJ2-5, is NAGVMQNPRHLVRRRGQEARLRCSPMKGHSHVYWYRQLPEEGLKFMVYLQKENIIDESGMPKERFSAEFPKEGPSILRIQQVVRGDSAAYFCASSRLLREDQETQYFGPGTRLLVL.

This sequence joins TRBV18 and TRBJ1-1; the D gene is possibly TRBD1 (5 bases). CDR1 and CDR2 (germline): KGHSH, LQKENI. The CDR3 spans 14 residues. V lost 3 bases, J lost 5 bases, and 13 bases lay in between. CDR3 amino acids: CASSPKTEGTEAFF. CDR3 nucleotide sequence: TGTGCCAGCTCACCGAAGACGGAGGGGACTGAAGCTTTCTTT. The whole variable domain, remainder taken from reference TRBV18 and TRBJ1-1, is NAGVMQNPRHLVRRRGQEARLRCSPMKGHSHVYWYRQLPEEGLKFMVYLQKENIIDESGMPKERFSAEFPKEGPSILRIQQVVRGDSAAYFCASSPKTEGTEAFFGQGTRLTVV.

This chain links TRBV15 with TRBJ2-7; the match to TRBD1 covers 7 bases. Looked up from germline, CDR1 is LNHNV and CDR2 is YYDKDF (reference sequence). V trimming: 6 bases; J trimming: 2 bases; junction bases outside the gene matches: 4. This CDR3 has 13 residues. CDR3 sequence (DNA): TGTGCCACCAGGACGACAGGGACCTACGAGCAGTACTTC. It specifies CATRTTGTYEQYF.

This clone appeared once. One end of the junction varies from germline; a read error may be responsible. The CDR3 sequence is CAGSYRLAGQYEQYF. CDR3 sequence (DNA): TGTGCCGGCAGTTACCGACTAGCGGGGCAGTACGAGCAGTACTTC. This chain connects TRBV6-5 to TRBJ2-7; 11 nucleotides align to TRBD2. The CDR3 loop spans 15 amino acids. CDR1 and CDR2 (germline): MNHEY, SVGAGI.

The chain couples TRBV6-1 to TRBJ2-3; 8 bases map to TRBD1. Germline V gene lookup returns CDR1 MNHNS and CDR2 SASEGT. CDR3 length: 14 residues. J lost 3 bases, V lost 4 bases, and 3 bases had no gene match. The CDR3 DNA reads TGTGCCAGCAGTGCAGGGGGCGAAACAGATACGCAGTATTTT. It codes for CASSAGGETDTQYF.

The chain is built from TRBV19 and TRBJ2-2; TRBD2 matches at 14 bases. V shed 4 bases and J 3 bases; nucleotides not matched to a gene: 4. The V gene's germline CDR1 is LNHDA and CDR2 SQIVND (reference sequence). The CDR3 sequence is 17 residues long. DNA of the CDR3: TGTGCCAGTAGTACCGGGACTAGCGGGAGAGACACCGGGGAGCTGTTTTTT. Its translation: CASSTGTSGRDTGELFF.

V usage is TRBV7-8 and J usage is TRBJ2-7; 12 positions agree with TRBD2. The V gene's germline CDR1 is SGHVS and CDR2 FQNEAQ. The CDR3 has 14 residues. The V and J ends lost 5 bases and 5 bases, in that order; junction bases with no gene match: 4. CDR3 sequence (DNA): TGTGCCAGCAGCCCTCGACTAGCGGGAGACGAGCAGTACTTC. This translates into CASSPRLAGDEQYF.

The gene calls are TRBV7-9 and TRBJ2-5, with D perhaps TRBD1 or TRBD2 (5 bases each). With 5 bases removed from V and 2 bases from J, the gap between germline ends came to 15 bases. CDR3 length: 15 amino acids. Germline CDR1 SEHNR, CDR2 FQNEAQ (reference sequence). DNA of the CDR3: TGTGCCAGCAGCCTCGGGTCGTGGGGGCAAGAGACCCAGTACTTC. Residues: CASSLGSWGQETQYF.

This chain joins TRBV20-1 and TRBJ2-4; no definite D call. V lost 8 bases and J lost 0, with 5 bases in between. The CDR3 runs 11 residues. CDR1 DFQATT and CDR2 SNEGSKA come from the germline V gene (reference sequence). The CDR3 DNA reads TGCAGTACCGTAGCCAAAAACATTCAGTACTTC. Amino acids: CSTVAKNIQYF.

The gene calls are TRBV5-4 and TRBJ1-1, with 9 positions matching TRBD1. CDR3 length: 14 amino acids. Germline V gene lookup returns CDR1 SGHNT and CDR2 YYREEE (reference sequence). The V and J ends lost 3 bases and 7 bases, in that order; junction bases with no gene match: 7. The CDR3 spells CASSYRTGDNEAFF. CDR3 sequence (DNA): TGTGCCAGCAGCTACAGGACAGGGGATAATGAAGCTTTCTTT.